Listed below are T cell receptor beta chains from one sample, sequenced in a study of regulatory T cells in long-lasting Graves disease. TCRdb fed the multiplex PCR reads into MiXCR, producing one record per CDR3 protein. The repertoire holds approximately 210,000 distinct CDR3 sequences, with 15% to 20% as singletons. The input for sequencing was peripheral blood mononuclear cells (PBMCs), taken at new diagnosis, from a patient treated with antithyroid drugs. The receptors shown here come from a female donor with Graves disease. Both conserved end residues are part of each CDR3. A D gene is named only where the DNA matches it firmly. Some rows have no size entry. The others give once, few or many, or a class for an expanded clone.

d_gene	v_gene	abundance	j_gene	len	CDR3nt	CDR3aa
.	TRBV7-2	many	TRBJ1-1	15	TGTGCCAGCAGCTTAGCGCAGGCTTGGTACACTGAAGCTTTCTTT	CASSLAQAWYTEAFF
TRBD2	TRBV6-1	many	TRBJ2-7	14	TGTGCCAGCAGCTCCCGGACTAGTGGGGACGAGCAGTACTTC	CASSSRTSGDEQYF
.	TRBV12-3/TRBV12-4	many	TRBJ2-1	12	TGTGCCAGCAGTAATATGGGGGACGAGCAGTTCTTC	CASSNMGDEQFF
TRBD1	TRBV27	many	TRBJ2-2	15	TGTGCCAGCAAAATGGACAGGGTGGACACCGGGGAGCTGTTTTTT	CASKMDRVDTGELFF
.	TRBV2	many	TRBJ1-5	15	TGTGCCAGCAGGGTAGAGGCCTATAGCAATCAGCCCCAGCATTTT	CASRVEAYSNQPQHF
.	TRBV19	many	TRBJ1-1	14	TGTGCCAGTAGTGGGGGGCCTCTGAACACTGAAGCTTTCTTT	CASSGGPLNTEAFF
TRBD2	TRBV7-9	.	TRBJ2-1	15	TGTGCCAGCAGCCTGGGGACTAGCAGATACAATGAGCAGTTCTTC	CASSLGTSRYNEQFF
TRBD2	TRBV11-2	.	TRBJ2-5	19	TGTGCCAGCAGGCAAACCGGGACTAGCGGGAGGGCCAGAGTTGAGACCCAGTACTTC	CASRQTGTSGRARVETQYF
TRBD2	TRBV20-1	many	TRBJ2-1	15	TGCAGTGCTAGAGATACCCGGGAGGTTAACAATGAGCAGTTCTTC	CSARDTREVNNEQFF
.	TRBV6-1	once	TRBJ2-4	16	TGTGCCAGCAGTCCGCGGGCTGGGGGGCGCGGGAACATTCAGTACTTC	CASSPRAGGRGNIQYF
.	TRBV12-3/TRBV12-4	many	TRBJ2-7	14	TGTGCCAGCAGTTCATCGGGGACCACCTACGAGCAGTACTTC	CASSSSGTTYEQYF
TRBD2	TRBV20-1	many	TRBJ2-3	18	TGCAGTGCTAGTCCCGCGGGGGTTAGCGGGTCTAGCACAGATACGCAGTATTTT	CSASPAGVSGSSTDTQYF
TRBD1	TRBV7-2	once	TRBJ2-7	15	TGTGCCAGCAGCTTAGCCGGGACAGGGAGATACGAGCAGTACTTC	CASSLAGTGRYEQYF
TRBD2	TRBV2	.	TRBJ2-3	15	TGTGCCAACGGACTAGCCCCGGGAAGCACAGATACGCAGTATTTC	CANGLAPGSTDTQYF
.	TRBV4-3	.	TRBJ2-7	15	TGCGCCAGCGGCCAAGATATGAGCGGGTCCTACGAGCAGTACTTC	CASGQDMSGSYEQYF
TRBD2	TRBV6-1	few	TRBJ2-3	18	TGTGCCAGCAGACAAACTAGCGGGAGGGCCTGGAGCACAGATACGCAGTATTTT	CASRQTSGRAWSTDTQYF
.	TRBV6-2/TRBV6-3	many	TRBJ2-2	18	TGTGCCAGCAGTTATCAAAACACCCATGACAGCGGCACCGGGGAGCTGTTTTTT	CASSYQNTHDSGTGELFF
.	TRBV7-2	many	TRBJ1-1	13	TGTGCCAGCAGTTGGGACTCACCGGAGACGGCTTTCTTT	CASSWDSPETAFF
.	TRBV4-1	many	TRBJ2-3	14	TGCGCCAGCAGCAAAGGCGGGAGCACAGATACGCAGTATTTT	CASSKGGSTDTQYF
TRBD1	TRBV10-1	few	TRBJ2-7	15	TGCGCCAGCAGTCGGGGGACAGGGAACGCCTACGAGCAGTACTTC	CASSRGTGNAYEQYF
.	TRBV18	many	TRBJ1-1	15	TGTGCCAGCTCACCACGACCGGGAATGAACACTGAAGCTTTCTTT	CASSPRPGMNTEAFF
.	TRBV16	many	TRBJ2-7	13	TGTGCCAGCAGCCAGGGGATATACTACGAGCAGTACTTC	CASSQGIYYEQYF
.	TRBV7-9	many	TRBJ2-1	13	TGTGCCAGCTCGTGGGGGGCCTACAATGAGCAGTTCTTC	CASSWGAYNEQFF
TRBD2	TRBV4-1	.	TRBJ2-1	15	TGCGCCAGCAGCCCTAGCGGGTACCGTGTCAATGAGCAGTTCTTC	CASSPSGYRVNEQFF
.	TRBV6-2/TRBV6-3	few	TRBJ2-1	16	TGTGCCAACAGGGGCTCGGGGGGCAGCTCCTACAATGAGCAGTTCTTC	CANRGSGGSSYNEQFF
.	TRBV7-2	.	TRBJ1-2	13	TGTGCCAGCAGCACCTATGCCGAGAATGGCTACACCTTC	CASSTYAENGYTF
TRBD1	TRBV10-3	many	TRBJ1-5	14	TGTGCCATCAGTGATAGGACAGGGGATCAGCCCCAGCATTTT	CAISDRTGDQPQHF
TRBD1	TRBV28	few	TRBJ1-1	14	TGTGCCAGCAGTTTGACGTCAGGGGGCGGTGAAGCTTTCTTT	CASSLTSGGGEAFF
.	TRBV28	many	TRBJ1-2	14	TGTGCCAGCAGTTGGGCGGGGACTCGGTATGGCTACACCTTC	CASSWAGTRYGYTF
.	TRBV20-1	few	TRBJ1-1	12	TGCAGTGCCAGTCGCAGGAACACTGAAGCTTTCTTT	CSASRRNTEAFF
.	TRBV20-1	many	TRBJ2-3	12	TGCAGTTTGAAGGGGGTGGCAGATACGCAGTATTTT	CSLKGVADTQYF
TRBD1	TRBV9	once	TRBJ2-5	16	TGTGCCAGCAGCTTTTCCGAGGGGGCCTACCAAGAGACCCAGTACTTC	CASSFSEGAYQETQYF
TRBD2	TRBV13	.	TRBJ2-3	15	TGTGCCAGCAGCTTGCGGGGGGATTACACAGATACGCAGTATTTT	CASSLRGDYTDTQYF
.	TRBV12-3/TRBV12-4	many	TRBJ2-7	12	TGTGCCAGCAGTTTTGTGCAGGCCGAGCAGTACTTC	CASSFVQAEQYF
TRBD2	TRBV28	many	TRBJ2-3	17	TGTGCCAGCAGCCGCCCGACTAGCGGGAGGGCAACAGATACGCAGTATTTT	CASSRPTSGRATDTQYF
TRBD2	TRBV29-1	many	TRBJ2-1	15	TGCAGCGTTGAAGTAAGCGGGAGGGCCCGTGATGAGCAGTTCTTC	CSVEVSGRARDEQFF